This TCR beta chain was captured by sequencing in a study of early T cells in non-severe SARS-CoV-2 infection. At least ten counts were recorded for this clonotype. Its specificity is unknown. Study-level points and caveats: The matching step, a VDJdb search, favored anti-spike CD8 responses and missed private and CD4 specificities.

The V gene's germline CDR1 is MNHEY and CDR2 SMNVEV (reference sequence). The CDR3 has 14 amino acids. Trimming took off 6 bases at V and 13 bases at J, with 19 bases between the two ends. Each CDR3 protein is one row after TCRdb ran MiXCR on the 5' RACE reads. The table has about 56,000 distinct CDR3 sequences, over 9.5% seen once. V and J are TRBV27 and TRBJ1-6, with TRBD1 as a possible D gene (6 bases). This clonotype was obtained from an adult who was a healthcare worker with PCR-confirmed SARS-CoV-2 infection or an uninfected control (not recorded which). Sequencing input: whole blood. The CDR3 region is CASSLRDTLGPLHF. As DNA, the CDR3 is TGTGCCAGCAGCCTACGGGACACCTTGGGGCCCCTCCACTTT.